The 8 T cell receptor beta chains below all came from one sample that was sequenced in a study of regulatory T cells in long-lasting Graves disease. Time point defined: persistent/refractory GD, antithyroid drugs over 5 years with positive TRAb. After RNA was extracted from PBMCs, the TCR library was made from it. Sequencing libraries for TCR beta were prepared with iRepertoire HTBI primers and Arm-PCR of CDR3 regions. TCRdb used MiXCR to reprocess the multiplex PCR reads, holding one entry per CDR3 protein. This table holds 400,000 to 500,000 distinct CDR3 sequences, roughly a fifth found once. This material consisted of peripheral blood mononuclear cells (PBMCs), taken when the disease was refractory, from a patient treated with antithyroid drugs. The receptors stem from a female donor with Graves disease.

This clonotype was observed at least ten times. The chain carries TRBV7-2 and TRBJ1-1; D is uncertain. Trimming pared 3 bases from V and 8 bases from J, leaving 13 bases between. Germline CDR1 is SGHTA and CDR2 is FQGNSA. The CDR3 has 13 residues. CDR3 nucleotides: TGTGCCAGCAGCTTCTCGGCAACCCTCGAAGCTTTCTTT. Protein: CASSFSATLEAFF.

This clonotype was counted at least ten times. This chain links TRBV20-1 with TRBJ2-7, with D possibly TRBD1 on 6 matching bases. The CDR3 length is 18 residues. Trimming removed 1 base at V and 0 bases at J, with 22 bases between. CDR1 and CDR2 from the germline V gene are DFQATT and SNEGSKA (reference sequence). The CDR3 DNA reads TGCAGTGCTAGAGCCCCTTTAAGGACAGCCCGATCCTCCTACGAGCAGTACTTC. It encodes CSARAPLRTARSSYEQYF.

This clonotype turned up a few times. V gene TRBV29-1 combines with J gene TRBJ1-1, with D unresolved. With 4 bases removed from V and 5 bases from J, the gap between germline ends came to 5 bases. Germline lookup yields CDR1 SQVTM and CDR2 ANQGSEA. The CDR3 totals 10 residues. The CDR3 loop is CSVGMTEAFF. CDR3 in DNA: TGCAGCGTTGGTATGACTGAAGCTTTCTTT.

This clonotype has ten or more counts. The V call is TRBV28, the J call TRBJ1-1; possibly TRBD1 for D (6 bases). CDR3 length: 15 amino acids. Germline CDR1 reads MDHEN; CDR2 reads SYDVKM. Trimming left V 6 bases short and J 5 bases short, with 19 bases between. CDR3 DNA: TGTGCCAGCAGCATGCGACTAGGGGGTGATACTGAAGCTTTCTTT. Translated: CASSMRLGGDTEAFF.

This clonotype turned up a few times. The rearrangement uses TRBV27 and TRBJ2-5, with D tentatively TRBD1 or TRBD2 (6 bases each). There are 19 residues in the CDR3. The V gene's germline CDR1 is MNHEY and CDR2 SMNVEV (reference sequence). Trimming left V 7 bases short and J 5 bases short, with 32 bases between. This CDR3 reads CASTPLGLPSARGLETQYF. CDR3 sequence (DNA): TGTGCCAGCACCCCATTGGGACTCCCTTCCGCGAGGGGGTTGGAGACCCAGTACTTC.

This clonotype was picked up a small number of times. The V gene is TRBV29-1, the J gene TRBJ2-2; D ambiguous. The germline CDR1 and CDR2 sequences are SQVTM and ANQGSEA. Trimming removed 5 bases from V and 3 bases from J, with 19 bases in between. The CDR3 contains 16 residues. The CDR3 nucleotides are TGCAGCGTTAACGAAGACGGCGGCTCCTACACCGGGGAGCTGTTTTTT. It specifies CSVNEDGGSYTGELFF.

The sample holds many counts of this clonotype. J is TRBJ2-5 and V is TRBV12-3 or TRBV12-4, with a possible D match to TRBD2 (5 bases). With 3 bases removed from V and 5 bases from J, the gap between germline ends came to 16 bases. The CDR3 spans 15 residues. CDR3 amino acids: CASSFGENSGETQYF. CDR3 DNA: TGTGCCAGCAGTTTCGGGGAAAACTCTGGGGAGACCCAGTACTTC.

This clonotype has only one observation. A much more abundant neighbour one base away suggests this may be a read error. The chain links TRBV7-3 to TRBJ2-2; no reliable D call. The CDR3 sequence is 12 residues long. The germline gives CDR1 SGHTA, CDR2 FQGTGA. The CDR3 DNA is TGTGCCAACAGCTTAAGGGACGGGGAGCTGTTTTTT. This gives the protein CANSLRDGELFF.